The rows below give T cell receptor beta chains drawn from one sample of a study of shared clonotypes between healthy human individuals. This table comes from immunoSEQ multiplex PCR, and its TCRdb copy is limited to in-frame clones, with some not included. The sample contains a few hundred thousand clones, around 67% of which appear only once. Sequenced input: memory CD4+ T cells sorted from blood. The receptors were gathered from a man aged 25 to 40 in good health. Both conserved end residues are part of each CDR3. The D gene is left open where the match is weak. A clone size is listed for some rows: how often the clone was seen (once, few, many), or a class if it is expanded.

CDR3	DNA	size	D	J	V
CASSPHGTDLETQYF	TGTGCCAGCAGCCCTCACGGGACAGACCTAGAGACCCAGTACTTC	-	TRBD1	TRBJ2-5	TRBV7-2
CASSSPGTVNTEAFF	TGTGCCAGCAGTTCGCCCGGGACAGTGAACACTGAAGCTTTCTTT	-	TRBD1	TRBJ1-1	TRBV28
CASSTLSGSSYNEQFF	TGCGCCAGCAGCACCCTTAGCGGAAGCTCCTACAATGAGCAGTTCTTC	-	-	TRBJ2-1	TRBV5-1
CASRKPGTSYEQYF	TGTGCCAGCAGGAAACCCGGGACATCCTACGAGCAGTACTTC	few	-	TRBJ2-7	TRBV11-2
CASSLDLGGAVETQYF	TGTGCCAGCAGTTTAGATTTGGGAGGGGCGGTAGAGACCCAGTACTTC	-	TRBD2	TRBJ2-5	TRBV28
CASSLEGGMGTQYF	TGTGCCAGCAGCTTAGAAGGCGGGATGGGGACCCAGTACTTC	-	-	TRBJ2-5	TRBV7-2
CASSLFGEQETQYF	TGTGCCAGCAGCTTATTCGGGGAGCAAGAGACCCAGTACTTC	-	-	TRBJ2-5	TRBV7-8
CASSLVGRNIQYF	TGTGCCAGCAGCTTAGTGGGGAGAAACATTCAGTACTTC	-	-	TRBJ2-4	TRBV7-9
CASSPHPRREQGGTQYF	TGTGCCAGCAGCCCCCACCCTAGGCGGGAACAGGGCGGTACGCAGTATTTT	-	-	TRBJ2-3	TRBV7-9
CASSQLPPQETQYF	TGTGCCAGCAGTCAACTGCCTCCACAAGAGACCCAGTACTTC	-	-	TRBJ2-5	TRBV6-6
CASSFGQGRSNEKLFF	TGTGCCAGCAGCTTCGGGCAGGGCCGCTCTAATGAAAAACTGTTTTTT	once	-	TRBJ1-4	TRBV5-6
CASSVADRNTGELFF	TGTGCCAGCAGCGTAGCTGACAGAAACACCGGGGAGCTGTTTTTT	few	-	TRBJ2-2	TRBV9
CASSLAGAKDTQYF	TGTGCCAGTAGTTTAGCGGGAGCTAAAGATACGCAGTATTTT	-	TRBD2	TRBJ2-3	TRBV19